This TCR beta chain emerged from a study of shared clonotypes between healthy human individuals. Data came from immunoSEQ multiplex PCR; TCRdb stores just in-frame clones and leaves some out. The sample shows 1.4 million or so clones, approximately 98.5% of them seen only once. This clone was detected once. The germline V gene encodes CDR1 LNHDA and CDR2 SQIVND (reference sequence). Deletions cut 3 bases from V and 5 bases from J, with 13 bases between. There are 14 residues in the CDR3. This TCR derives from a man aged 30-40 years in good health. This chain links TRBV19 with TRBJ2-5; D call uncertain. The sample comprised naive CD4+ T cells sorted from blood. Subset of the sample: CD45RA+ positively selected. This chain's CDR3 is CASSILGRAETQYF. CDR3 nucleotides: TGTGCCAGTAGTATCTTAGGGCGAGCGGAGACCCAGTACTTC.